The present TCR beta chain was sequenced within a study of blood T cell repertoires in COVID-19. Study-wide background: The United States, Italy and Spain provided the acute and convalescent COVID-19 samples. T cells, B-cell-depleted T cells, or PBMCs provided the cDNA or gDNA that served as material.

This clone was detected only a few times. V was trimmed by 7 bases and J by 3 bases, leaving 10 bases between them. This CDR3 has 12 residues. CDR1 SNHLY and CDR2 FYNNEI come from the germline V gene. Original data processing: The authors estimated nucleated cell counts from reference gene primer amplification. Measured with immunoSEQ multiplex PCR; TCRdb has only the in-frame clones, and not every one. V, J and clone size are those of that table, while D and trimming were read from the DNA. The sample carries more than 65,000 clones, roughly 80% recorded once. Sample: peripheral blood. The chain has TRBV2 and TRBJ2-7, with D hard to call. The TCR originated in a woman in her 70s with acute or convalescent COVID-19. The CDR3 nucleotides read TGTGCCAGCACTTCAAGAGTCTACGAGCAGTACTTC. It codes for CASTSRVYEQYF.